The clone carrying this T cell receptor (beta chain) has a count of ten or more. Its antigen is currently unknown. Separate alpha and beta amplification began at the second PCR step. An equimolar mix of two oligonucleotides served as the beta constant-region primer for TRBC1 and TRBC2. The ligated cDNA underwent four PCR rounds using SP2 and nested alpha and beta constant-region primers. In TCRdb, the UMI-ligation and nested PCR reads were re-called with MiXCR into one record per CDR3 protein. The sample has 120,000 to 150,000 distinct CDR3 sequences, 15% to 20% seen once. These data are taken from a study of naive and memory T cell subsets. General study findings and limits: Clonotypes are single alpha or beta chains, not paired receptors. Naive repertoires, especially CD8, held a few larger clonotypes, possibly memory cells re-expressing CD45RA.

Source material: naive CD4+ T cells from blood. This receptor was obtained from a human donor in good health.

The CDR3, as DNA: TGTGCCAGCCAGGGACAGCCCGAGGGAGAGCAGTACTTC. As protein: CASQGQPEGEQYF. The chain combines TRBV2 with TRBJ2-7, with 7 bases fitting TRBD1. Trimming removed 8 bases from V and 7 bases from J; junction bases left unmatched: 11. The CDR3 is 13 residues long. Germline CDR1 SNHLY, CDR2 FYNNEI.